The present T cell receptor beta chain was sequenced within a study of T cells in Graves' hyperthyroidism and ophthalmopathy. This clonotype was recorded at least ten times. CDR3 length: 11 residues. V shed 0 bases and J shed 9 bases, with 4 bases lying between them. Germline loops: CDR1 KGHDR, CDR2 SFDVKD. Amplification of TCR beta CDR3 regions was performed using RNA transcripts as template. TCR CDR3 underwent first-round RT-PCR with the HTBI primer set. TCRdb re-analysed the multiplex PCR reads in MiXCR, keeping a single row per CDR3 protein. The table lists about 160,000 distinct CDR3 sequences, about 9.4% of them singletons. Aged 18 to 65, the patients had hyperthyroidism that was newly diagnosed and had lasted under 2 months.

This chain uses TRBV24-1 with TRBJ1-1; D unclear. This clonotype was sampled from a woman under 30 with Graves' hyperthyroidism that later progressed to Graves' ophthalmopathy. The specimen was blood. The CDR3 sequence: CATSDLIQAFF. In DNA, the CDR3 is TGTGCCACCAGTGATTTGATCCAAGCTTTCTTT.